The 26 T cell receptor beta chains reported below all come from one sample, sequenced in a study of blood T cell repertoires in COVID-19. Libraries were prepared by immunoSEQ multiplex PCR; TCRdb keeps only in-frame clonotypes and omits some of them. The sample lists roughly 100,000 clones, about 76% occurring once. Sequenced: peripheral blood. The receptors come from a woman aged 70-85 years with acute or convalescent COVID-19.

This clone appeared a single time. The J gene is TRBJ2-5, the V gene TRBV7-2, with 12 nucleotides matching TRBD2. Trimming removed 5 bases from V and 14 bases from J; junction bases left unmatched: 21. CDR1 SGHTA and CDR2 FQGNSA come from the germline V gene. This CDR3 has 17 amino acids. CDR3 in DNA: TGTGCCAGCAGCCAAAACCCGACACTAGCGGGGGGTGACCCTTTATACTTC. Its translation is CASSQNPTLAGGDPLYF.

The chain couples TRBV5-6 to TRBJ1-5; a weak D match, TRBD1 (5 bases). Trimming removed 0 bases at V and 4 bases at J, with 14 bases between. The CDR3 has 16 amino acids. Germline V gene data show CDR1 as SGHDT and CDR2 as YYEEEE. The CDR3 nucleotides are TGTGCCAGCAGCTTGGGAGGCGGGGGATCGAATCAGCCCCAGCATTTT. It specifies CASSLGGGGSNQPQHF. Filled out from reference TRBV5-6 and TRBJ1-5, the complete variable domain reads DAGVTQSPTHLIKTRGQQVTLRCSPKSGHDTVSWYQQALGQGPQFIFQYYEEEERQRGNFPDRFSGHQFPNYSSELNVNALLLGDSALYLCASSLGGGGSNQPQHFGDGTRLSIL.

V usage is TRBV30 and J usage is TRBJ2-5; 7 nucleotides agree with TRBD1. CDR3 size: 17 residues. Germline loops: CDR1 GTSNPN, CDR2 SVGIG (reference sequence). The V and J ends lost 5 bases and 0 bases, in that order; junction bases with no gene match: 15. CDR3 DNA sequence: TGTGCCTGGTACGGGGCCGGGACAGAGAGATACCAAGAGACCCAGTACTTC. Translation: CAWYGAGTERYQETQYF.

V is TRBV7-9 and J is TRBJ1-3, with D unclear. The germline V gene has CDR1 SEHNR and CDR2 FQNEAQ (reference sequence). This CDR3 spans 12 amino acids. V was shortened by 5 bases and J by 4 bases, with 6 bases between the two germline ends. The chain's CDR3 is CASSQQGNTIYF. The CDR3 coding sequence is TGTGCCAGCAGCCAACAGGGAAACACCATATATTTT.

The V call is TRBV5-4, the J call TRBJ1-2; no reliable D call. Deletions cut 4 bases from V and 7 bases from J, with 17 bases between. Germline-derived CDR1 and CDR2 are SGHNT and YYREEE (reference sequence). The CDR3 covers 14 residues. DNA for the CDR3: TGTGCCAGCAGCCTACTCCTCGCCCTCGGTGGCTACACCTTC. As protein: CASSLLLALGGYTF.

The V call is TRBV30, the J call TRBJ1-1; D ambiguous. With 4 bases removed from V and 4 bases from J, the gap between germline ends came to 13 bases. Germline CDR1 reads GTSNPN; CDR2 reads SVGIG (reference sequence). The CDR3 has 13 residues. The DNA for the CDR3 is TGTGCCTGGACCGTTTCCAGCGGCACTGAAGCTTTCTTT. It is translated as CAWTVSSGTEAFF.

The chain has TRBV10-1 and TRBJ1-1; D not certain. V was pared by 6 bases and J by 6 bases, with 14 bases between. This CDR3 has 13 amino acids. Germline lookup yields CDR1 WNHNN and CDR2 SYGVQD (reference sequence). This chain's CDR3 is CASRVTMRAEAFF. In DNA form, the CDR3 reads TGCGCCAGCAGGGTCACTATGCGGGCTGAAGCTTTCTTT.

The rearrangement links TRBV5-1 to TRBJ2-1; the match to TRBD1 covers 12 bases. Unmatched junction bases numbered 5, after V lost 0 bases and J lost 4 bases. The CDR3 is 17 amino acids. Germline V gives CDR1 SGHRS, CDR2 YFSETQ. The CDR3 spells CASSLEQGQGAYNEQFF. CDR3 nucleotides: TGCGCCAGCAGCTTGGAGCAGGGACAGGGGGCGTACAATGAGCAGTTCTTC.

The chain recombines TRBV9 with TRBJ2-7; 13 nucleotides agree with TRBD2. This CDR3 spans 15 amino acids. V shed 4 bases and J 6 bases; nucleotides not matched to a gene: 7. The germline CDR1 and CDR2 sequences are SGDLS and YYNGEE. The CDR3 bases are TGTGCCAGCAGCCCTTGGACTAGCGGGGGCTCCGAGCAGTACTTC. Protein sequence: CASSPWTSGGSEQYF. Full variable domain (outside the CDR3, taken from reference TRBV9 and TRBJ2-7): DSGVTQTPKHLITATGQRVTLRCSPRSGDLSVYWYQQSLDQGLQFLIQYYNGEERAKGNILERFSAQQFPDLHSELNLSSLELGDSALYFCASSPWTSGGSEQYFGPGTRLTVT.

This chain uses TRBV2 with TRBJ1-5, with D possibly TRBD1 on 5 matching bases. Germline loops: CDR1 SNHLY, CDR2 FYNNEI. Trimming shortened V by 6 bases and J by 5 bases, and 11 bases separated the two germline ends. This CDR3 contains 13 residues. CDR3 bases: TGTGCCAGCAGGGACACCTCGGATCAGCCCCAGCATTTT. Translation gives CASRDTSDQPQHF. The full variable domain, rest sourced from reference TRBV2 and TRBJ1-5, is EPEVTQTPSHQVTQMGQEVILRCVPISNHLYFYWYRQILGQKVEFLVSFYNNEISEKSEIFDDQFSVERPDGSNFTLKIRSTKLEDSAMYFCASRDTSDQPQHFGDGTRLSIL.

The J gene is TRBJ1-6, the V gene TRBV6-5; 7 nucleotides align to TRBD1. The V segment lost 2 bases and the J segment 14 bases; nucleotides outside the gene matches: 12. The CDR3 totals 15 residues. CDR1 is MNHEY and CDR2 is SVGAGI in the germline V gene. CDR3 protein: CASSYLRGQVETLHF. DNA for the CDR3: TGTGCCAGCAGTTACCTAAGAGGACAGGTTGAAACCCTCCACTTT.

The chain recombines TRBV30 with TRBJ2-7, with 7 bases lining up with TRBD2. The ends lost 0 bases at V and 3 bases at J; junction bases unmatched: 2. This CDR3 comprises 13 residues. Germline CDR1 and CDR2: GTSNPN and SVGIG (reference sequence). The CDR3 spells CAWSVWGGYEQYF. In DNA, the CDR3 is TGTGCCTGGAGTGTATGGGGGGGCTACGAGCAGTACTTC.

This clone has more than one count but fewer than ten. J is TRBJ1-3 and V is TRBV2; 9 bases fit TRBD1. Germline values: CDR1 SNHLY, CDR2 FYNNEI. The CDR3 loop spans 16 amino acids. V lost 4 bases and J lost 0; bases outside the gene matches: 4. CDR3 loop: CASSGGTGRSGNTIYF. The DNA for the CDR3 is TGTGCCAGCAGTGGAGGGACAGGGCGCTCTGGAAACACCATATATTTT.

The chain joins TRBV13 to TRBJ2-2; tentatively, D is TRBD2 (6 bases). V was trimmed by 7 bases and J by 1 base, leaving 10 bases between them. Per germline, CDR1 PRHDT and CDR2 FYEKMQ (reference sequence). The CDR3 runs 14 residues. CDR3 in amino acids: CASNSGVNTGELFF. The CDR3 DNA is TGTGCCAGCAACTCGGGGGTGAACACCGGGGAGCTGTTTTTT.

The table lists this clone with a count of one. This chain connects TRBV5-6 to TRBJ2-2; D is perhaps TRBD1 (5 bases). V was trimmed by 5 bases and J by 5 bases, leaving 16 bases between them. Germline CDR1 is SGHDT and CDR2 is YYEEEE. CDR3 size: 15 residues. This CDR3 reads CASSRARVRTGELFF. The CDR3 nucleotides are TGTGCCAGCAGTAGGGCCAGGGTCCGAACCGGGGAGCTGTTTTTT.

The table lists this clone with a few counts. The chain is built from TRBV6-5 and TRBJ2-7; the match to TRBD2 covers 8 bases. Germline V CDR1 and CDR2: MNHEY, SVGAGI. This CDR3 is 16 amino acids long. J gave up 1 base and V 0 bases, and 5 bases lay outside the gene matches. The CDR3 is CASSYSVPGGSYEQYF. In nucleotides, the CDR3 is TGTGCCAGCAGTTACTCAGTACCGGGAGGGTCCTACGAGCAGTACTTC.

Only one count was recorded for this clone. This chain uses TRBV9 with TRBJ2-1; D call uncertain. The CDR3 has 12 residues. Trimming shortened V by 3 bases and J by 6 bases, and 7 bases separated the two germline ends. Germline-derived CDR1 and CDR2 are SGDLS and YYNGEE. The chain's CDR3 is CASSGSSNEQFF. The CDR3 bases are TGTGCCAGCAGCGGCTCGAGCAATGAGCAGTTCTTC. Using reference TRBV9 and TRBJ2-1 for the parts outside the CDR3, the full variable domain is DSGVTQTPKHLITATGQRVTLRCSPRSGDLSVYWYQQSLDQGLQFLIQYYNGEERAKGNILERFSAQQFPDLHSELNLSSLELGDSALYFCASSGSSNEQFFGPGTRLTVL.

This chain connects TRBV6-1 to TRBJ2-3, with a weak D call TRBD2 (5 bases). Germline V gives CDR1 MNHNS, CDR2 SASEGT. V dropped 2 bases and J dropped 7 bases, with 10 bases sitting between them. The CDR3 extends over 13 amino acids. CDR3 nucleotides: TGTGCCAGCAGTGAACCCCGAGGGTATACGCAGTATTTT. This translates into CASSEPRGYTQYF.

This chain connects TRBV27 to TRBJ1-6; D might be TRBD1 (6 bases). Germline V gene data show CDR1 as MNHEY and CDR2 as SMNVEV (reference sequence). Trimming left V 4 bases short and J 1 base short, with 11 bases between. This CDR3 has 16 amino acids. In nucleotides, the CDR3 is TGTGCCAGCAGTTCTTCACAGGGATCCTATAATTCACCCCTCCACTTT. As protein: CASSSSQGSYNSPLHF.

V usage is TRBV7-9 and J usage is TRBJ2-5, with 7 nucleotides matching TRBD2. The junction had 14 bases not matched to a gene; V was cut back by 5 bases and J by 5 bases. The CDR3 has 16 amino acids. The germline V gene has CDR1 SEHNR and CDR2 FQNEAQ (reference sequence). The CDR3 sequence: CASSTRAGLGGETQYF. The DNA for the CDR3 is TGTGCCAGCAGCACCCGAGCGGGCCTGGGGGGGGAGACCCAGTACTTC.

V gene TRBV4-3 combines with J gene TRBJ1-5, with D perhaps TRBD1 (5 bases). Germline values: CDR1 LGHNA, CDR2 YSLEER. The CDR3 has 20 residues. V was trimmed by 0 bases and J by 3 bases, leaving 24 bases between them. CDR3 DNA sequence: TGCGCCAGCAGCCAAGATGAGGCAGGGTGGAGTGTAGCCCACAATCAGCCCCAGCATTTT. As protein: CASSQDEAGWSVAHNQPQHF.

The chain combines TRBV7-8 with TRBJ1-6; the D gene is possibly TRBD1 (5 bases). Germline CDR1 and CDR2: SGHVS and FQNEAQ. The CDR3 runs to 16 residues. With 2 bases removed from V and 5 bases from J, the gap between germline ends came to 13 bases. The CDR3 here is CASSLRAGKNNSPLHF. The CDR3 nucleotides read TGTGCCAGCAGCTTACGGGCAGGGAAGAATAATTCACCCCTCCACTTT.

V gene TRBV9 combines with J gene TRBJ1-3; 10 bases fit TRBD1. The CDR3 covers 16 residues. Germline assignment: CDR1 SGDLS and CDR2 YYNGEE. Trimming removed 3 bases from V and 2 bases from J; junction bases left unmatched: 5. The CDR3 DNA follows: TGTGCCAGCAGCGCATACGGGACAGGGGCTGGAAACACCATATATTTT. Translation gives CASSAYGTGAGNTIYF.

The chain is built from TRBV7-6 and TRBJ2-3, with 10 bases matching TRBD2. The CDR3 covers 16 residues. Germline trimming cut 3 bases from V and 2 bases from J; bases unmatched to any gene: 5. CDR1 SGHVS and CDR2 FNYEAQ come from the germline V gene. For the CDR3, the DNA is TGTGCCAGCAGCTTGAATAGCGGGGGGTTCACAGATACGCAGTATTTT. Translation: CASSLNSGGFTDTQYF.

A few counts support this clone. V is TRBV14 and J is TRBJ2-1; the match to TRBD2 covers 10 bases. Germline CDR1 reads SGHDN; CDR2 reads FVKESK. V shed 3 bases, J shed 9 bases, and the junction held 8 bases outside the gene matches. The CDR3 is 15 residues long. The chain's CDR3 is CASSQERGGMFEQFF. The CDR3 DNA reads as TGTGCCAGCAGCCAGGAGCGGGGGGGCATGTTTGAGCAGTTCTTC.

For the CDR3, the DNA is TGTGCCTCATACAGGGACCGCTCTGGAAACACCATATATTTT. Its translation: CASYRDRSGNTIYF. V gene TRBV30 combines with J gene TRBJ1-3, with D possibly being TRBD1 (6 bases). Germline values: CDR1 GTSNPN, CDR2 SVGIG (reference sequence). V was pared by 7 bases and J by 0 bases, with 13 bases between. This CDR3 region has 14 residues.